This T cell receptor (beta chain) was retrieved from a study of T cells after yellow fever vaccination (dated by TCRdb to the late 2010s). Regarding the complete study: The SMART-Seq v4 Ultra Low Input RNA kit was used to prepare libraries from fractions with low cell numbers. Two healthy male donors, one aged 18 to 30 and one aged 30 to 40 years, made up the cohort. To track T-cell clones before and after primary and booster YFV17D yellow fever vaccination, bulk TCR alpha and beta repertoires were sequenced longitudinally. Blood samples were taken at several timepoints before and after primary and secondary immunization, and bulk PBMC replicates and cell subsets were isolated. What the authors observed across the whole study: Because abundant contaminating clonotypes from the bulk population could be contained in FACS-sorted repertoires, computational filtering was required. Only a couple of donors were included in the study, so the extent to which the findings can be generalized is limited. Most clones expanded after primary vaccination were re-detected after the booster (almost 97% of CD4 and around 88% of CD8), suggesting broad memory maintenance. A small share of clonotypes occurred in both CD4 and CD8 compartments, likely arising from convergent recombination. Compared with the primary T-cell response, the secondary T-cell response was weaker but faster, peaking on day 5 rather than day 15.

In the case of this clonotype: The antigen this receptor binds is unknown. No much larger clone is present one base from it, and per-base qualities are unavailable.

Taken with the paper, the label for treatment or condition translates to: live attenuated yellow fever vaccine strain. At each blood-draw timepoint, two biological replicates of bulk PBMCs were obtained. A standard Ficoll-Paque protocol was used to isolate PBMCs from peripheral blood. RNA was extracted with TriZol from bulk PBMCs, CD4 and CD8 fractions, and dextramer-positive and dextramer-negative fractions. The run used an Illumina NovaSeq 6000. TCR cDNA was synthesized by 5'RACE template switching, through which a universal primer site and unique molecular identifiers were introduced. cDNA synthesis was primed from both the TCR alpha and TCR beta constant segments. Library amplification involved two PCR steps, and the second step added sample barcodes and sequencing adapters. Sequencing of libraries was done on Illumina HiSeq 2500 (2x100 bp) or NovaSeq (2x150 bp). The authors' analysis ran thus. MIGEC handled demultiplexing of reads and collapsing into UMI consensus sequences, while MiXCR performed V(D)J alignment. Vaccine-responding clonotypes were identified with edgeR using replicate PBMC samples, with FDR below 0.01 and a log2 fold change above 5 up to day 15 being required. Each bulk clonotype was labeled CD4 or CD8 based on which sequenced repertoire, CD4 or CD8, contained the clonotype at higher abundance. Using fastp trimming at Q25 and MiXCR clonotype assembly, TCRdb reanalyzed the public sequencing data and kept in-frame beta chains. Rows are combined by CDR3 protein, so each entry shows the most common genes and DNA. TCRdb's processing, not the authors', yielded these V and J calls. The sample contains some 320,000 distinct CDR3 sequences, roughly 4% of them found a single time. Together, the top ten hold 20% to 25% of the sample.

Taken from the germline V gene, the CDR1 and CDR2 loops are SGHVS and FQNEAQ. V is cut by 4 bases and J by 2 bases, and the space between the germline ends is 12 bases. The CDR3 has 14 amino acids, counting the end cysteine and valine. The retained sequence is limited to the CDR3, 42 bases, with the frame set at the first base. The origin of this receptor is a young man who received the YFV17D yellow fever vaccine. Sequences were derived from PBMCs, sampled 5 days after the yellow fever booster vaccination. The sequence joins TRBV7-8 to TRBJ2-7; the D gene cannot be resolved reliably. CDR3 protein: CASSSADQPYEQYV. The DNA sequence follows: TGTGCCAGCAGCTCCGCCGACCAACCCTACGAGCAGTACGTC.